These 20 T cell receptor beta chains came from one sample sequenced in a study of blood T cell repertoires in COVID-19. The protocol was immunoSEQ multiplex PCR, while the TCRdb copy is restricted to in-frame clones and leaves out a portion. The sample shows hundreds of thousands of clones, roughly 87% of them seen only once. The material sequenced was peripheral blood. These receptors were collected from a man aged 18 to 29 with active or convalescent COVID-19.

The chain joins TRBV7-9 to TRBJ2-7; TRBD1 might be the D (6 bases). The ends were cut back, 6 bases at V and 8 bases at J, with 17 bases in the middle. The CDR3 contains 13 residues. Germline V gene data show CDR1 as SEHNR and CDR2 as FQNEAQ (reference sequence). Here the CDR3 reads CASSTLPGHQQYF. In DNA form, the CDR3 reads TGTGCCAGCAGTACCCTGCCGGGACACCAGCAGTACTTC.

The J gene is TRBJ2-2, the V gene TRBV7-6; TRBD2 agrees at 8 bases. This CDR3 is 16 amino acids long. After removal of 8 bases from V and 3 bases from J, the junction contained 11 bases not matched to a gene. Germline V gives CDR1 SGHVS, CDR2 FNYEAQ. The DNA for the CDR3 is TGTGCCAGCGAAGCATCGGGGGGGCCCCACACCGGGGAGCTGTTTTTT. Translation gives CASEASGGPHTGELFF.

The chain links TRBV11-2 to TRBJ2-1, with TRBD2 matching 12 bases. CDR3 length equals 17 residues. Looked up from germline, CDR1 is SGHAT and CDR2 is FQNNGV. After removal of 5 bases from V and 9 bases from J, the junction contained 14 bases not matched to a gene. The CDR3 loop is CASSPRLAGEMGREQFF. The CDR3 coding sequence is TGTGCCAGCAGCCCCCGACTAGCGGGGGAGATGGGGCGTGAGCAGTTCTTC.

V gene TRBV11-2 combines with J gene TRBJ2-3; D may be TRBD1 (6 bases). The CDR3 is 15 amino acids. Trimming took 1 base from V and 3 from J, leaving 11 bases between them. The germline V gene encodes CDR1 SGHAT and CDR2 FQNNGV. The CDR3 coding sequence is TGTGCCAGCAGCTTAGCGGGCAGGGGAACAGATACGCAGTATTTT. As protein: CASSLAGRGTDTQYF.

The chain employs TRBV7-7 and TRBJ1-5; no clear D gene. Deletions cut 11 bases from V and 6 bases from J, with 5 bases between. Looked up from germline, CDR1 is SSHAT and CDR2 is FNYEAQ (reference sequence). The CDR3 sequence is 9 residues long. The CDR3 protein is CALRQPQHF. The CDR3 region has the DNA TGTGCCCTCCGTCAGCCCCAGCATTTT.

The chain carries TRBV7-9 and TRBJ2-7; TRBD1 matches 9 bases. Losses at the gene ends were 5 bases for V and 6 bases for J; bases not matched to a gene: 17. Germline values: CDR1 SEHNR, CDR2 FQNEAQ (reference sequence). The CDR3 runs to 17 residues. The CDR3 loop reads CASSPRTGAHPPSEQYF. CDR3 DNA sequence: TGTGCCAGCAGCCCGAGGACAGGGGCCCACCCACCGAGCGAGCAGTACTTC. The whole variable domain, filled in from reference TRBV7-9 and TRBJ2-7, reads DTGVSQNPRHKITKRGQNVTFRCDPISEHNRLYWYRQTLGQGPEFLTYFQNEAQLEKSRLLSDRFSAERPKGSFSTLEIQRTEQGDSAMYLCASSPRTGAHPPSEQYFGPGTRLTVT.

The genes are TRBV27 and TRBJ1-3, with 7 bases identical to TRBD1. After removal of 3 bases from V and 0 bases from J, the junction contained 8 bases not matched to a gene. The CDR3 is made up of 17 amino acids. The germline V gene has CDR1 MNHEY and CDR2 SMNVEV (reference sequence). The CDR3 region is CASSFSGTAFSGNTIYF. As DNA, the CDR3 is TGTGCCAGCAGTTTCTCCGGGACAGCATTCTCTGGAAACACCATATATTTT.

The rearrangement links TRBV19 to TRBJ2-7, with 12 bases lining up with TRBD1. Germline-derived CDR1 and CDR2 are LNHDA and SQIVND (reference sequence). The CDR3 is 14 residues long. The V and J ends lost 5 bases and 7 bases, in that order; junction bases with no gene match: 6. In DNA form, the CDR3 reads TGTGCCAGTAGTCTGGGACAGGGGGCTGGGGAGCAGTACTTC. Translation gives CASSLGQGAGEQYF.

The CDR3 loop is CASETGFGTQYF. For the CDR3, the DNA is TGTGCCAGCGAGACAGGGTTTGGGACCCAGTACTTC. V usage is TRBV2 and J usage is TRBJ2-5, with 7 bases identical to TRBD1. With 8 bases clipped from V and 7 bases from J, the junction kept 7 bases outside the gene matches. The germline V gene encodes CDR1 SNHLY and CDR2 FYNNEI. The CDR3 covers 12 residues.

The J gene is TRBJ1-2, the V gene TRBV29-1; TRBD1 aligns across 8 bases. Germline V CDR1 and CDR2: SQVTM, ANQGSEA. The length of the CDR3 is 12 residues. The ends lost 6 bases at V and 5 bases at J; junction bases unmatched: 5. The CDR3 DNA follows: TGCAGCGTGGAGACAGGGGTATATGGCTACACCTTC. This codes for CSVETGVYGYTF. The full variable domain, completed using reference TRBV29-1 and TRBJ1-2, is SAVISQKPSRDICQRGTSLTIQCQVDSQVTMMFWYRQQPGQSLTLIATANQGSEATYESGFVIDKFPISRPNLTFSTLTVSNMSPEDSSIYLCSVETGVYGYTFGSGTRLTVV.

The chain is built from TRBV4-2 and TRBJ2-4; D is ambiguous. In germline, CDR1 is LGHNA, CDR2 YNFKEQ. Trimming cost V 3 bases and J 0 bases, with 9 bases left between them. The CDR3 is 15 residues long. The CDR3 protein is CASSQEQLAKNIQYF. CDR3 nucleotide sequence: TGTGCCAGCAGCCAGGAACAGCTAGCCAAAAACATTCAGTACTTC.

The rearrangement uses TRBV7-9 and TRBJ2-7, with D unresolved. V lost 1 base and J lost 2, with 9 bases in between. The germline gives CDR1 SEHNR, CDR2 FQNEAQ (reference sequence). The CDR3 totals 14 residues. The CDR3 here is CASSLGSVTYEQYF. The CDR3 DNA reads TGTGCCAGCAGCTTAGGGTCAGTCACCTACGAGCAGTACTTC. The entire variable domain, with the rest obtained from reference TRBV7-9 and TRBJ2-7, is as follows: DTGVSQNPRHKITKRGQNVTFRCDPISEHNRLYWYRQTLGQGPEFLTYFQNEAQLEKSRLLSDRFSAERPKGSFSTLEIQRTEQGDSAMYLCASSLGSVTYEQYFGPGTRLTVT.

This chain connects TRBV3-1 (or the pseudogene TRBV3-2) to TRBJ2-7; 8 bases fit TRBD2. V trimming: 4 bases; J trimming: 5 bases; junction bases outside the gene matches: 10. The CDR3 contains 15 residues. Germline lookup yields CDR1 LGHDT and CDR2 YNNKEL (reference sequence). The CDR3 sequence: CASSPRGGVGHEQYF. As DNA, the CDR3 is TGTGCCAGCAGCCCCCGGGGGGGAGTCGGCCACGAGCAGTACTTC.

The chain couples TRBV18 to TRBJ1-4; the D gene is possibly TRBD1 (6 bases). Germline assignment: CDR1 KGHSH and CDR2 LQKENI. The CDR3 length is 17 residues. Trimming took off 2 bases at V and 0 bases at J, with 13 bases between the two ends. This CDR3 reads CASSPGGPGATNEKLFF. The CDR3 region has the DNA TGTGCCAGCTCACCAGGGGGCCCGGGCGCAACTAATGAAAAACTGTTTTTT.

The DNA of the CDR3 is TGCGCCAGCACCCAGGGATCCAATTCAGATACGCAGTATTTT. It encodes CASTQGSNSDTQYF. This rearrangement joins TRBV10-1 to TRBJ2-3; D is perhaps TRBD1 (5 bases). The V end was cut by 7 bases, the J end by 4 bases, with 15 bases between. Germline loops: CDR1 WNHNN, CDR2 SYGVQD (reference sequence). The CDR3 contains 14 residues.

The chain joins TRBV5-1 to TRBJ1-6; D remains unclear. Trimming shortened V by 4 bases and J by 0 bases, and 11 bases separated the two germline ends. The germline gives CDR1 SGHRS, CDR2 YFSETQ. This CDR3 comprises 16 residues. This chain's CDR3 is CASSRDIPSYNSPLHF. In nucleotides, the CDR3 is TGCGCCAGCAGCAGAGACATACCCTCCTATAATTCACCCCTCCACTTT.

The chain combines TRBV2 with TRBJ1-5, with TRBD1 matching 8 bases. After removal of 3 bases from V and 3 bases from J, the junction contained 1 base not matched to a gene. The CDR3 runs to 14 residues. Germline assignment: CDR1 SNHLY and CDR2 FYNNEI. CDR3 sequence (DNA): TGTGCCAGCAGTGAGGACAGGGTCAATCAGCCCCAGCATTTT. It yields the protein CASSEDRVNQPQHF.

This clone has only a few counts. The DNA of the CDR3 is TGTGCCATCAGTGAAAAGGAGGACAGGGCGTCCAACGTCCTGACTTTC. The encoded protein is CAISEKEDRASNVLTF. V gene TRBV10-3 combines with J gene TRBJ2-6, with 8 bases identical to TRBD1. Germline CDR1 is ENHRY and CDR2 is SYGVKD. The V and J ends lost 3 bases and 8 bases, in that order; junction bases with no gene match: 9. The length of the CDR3 is 16 residues.

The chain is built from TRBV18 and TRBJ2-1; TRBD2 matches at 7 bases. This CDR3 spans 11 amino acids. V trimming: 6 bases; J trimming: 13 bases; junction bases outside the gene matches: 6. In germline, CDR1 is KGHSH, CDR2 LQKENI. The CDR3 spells CASSLRGEQFF. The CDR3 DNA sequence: TGTGCCAGCTCCCTTCGGGGGGAACAGTTCTTC.

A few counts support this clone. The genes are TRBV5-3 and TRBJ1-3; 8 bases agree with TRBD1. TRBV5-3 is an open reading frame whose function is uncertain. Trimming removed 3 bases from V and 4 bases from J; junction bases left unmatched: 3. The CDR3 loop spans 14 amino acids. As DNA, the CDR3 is TGTGCCAGAAGCTGGACAGGGTGGGGAAACACCATATATTTT. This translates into CARSWTGWGNTIYF.